The source of this T cell receptor (beta chain) is a study of T cells in Graves' hyperthyroidism and ophthalmopathy. For the study at large: Before any treatment, at initial diagnosis, peripheral blood was collected. Whole-study findings and limits: The majority of expanded thyroid clonotypes above 0.001 also appeared in blood.

These patients, aged 18 to 65, had recently diagnosed hyperthyroidism lasting under 2 months. Of note for this clonotype: The antigen is undetermined.

Researchers took RNA transcripts and amplified the TCR beta CDR3 regions from them. HTBI primers drove first-round RT-PCR of the TCR CDR3. TCRdb redid the calling of the multiplex PCR reads with MiXCR, one entry per CDR3 protein. Among more than 500,000 distinct CDR3 sequences listed, 14% were seen once. The sequencing sample was made of blood. The clonotype was recovered from a woman aged 40 to 55 with Graves' hyperthyroidism.

This CDR3 is CSAENPLAGVYNEQFF. CDR3 nucleotide sequence: TGCAGTGCCGAGAACCCATTAGCGGGGGTCTACAATGAGCAGTTCTTC. This chain links TRBV20-1 with TRBJ2-1; 9 nucleotides match TRBD2. Trimming cost V 6 bases and J 3 bases; bases outside gene matches: 12. The length of the CDR3 is 16 residues. Germline CDR1 DFQATT, CDR2 SNEGSKA (reference sequence).